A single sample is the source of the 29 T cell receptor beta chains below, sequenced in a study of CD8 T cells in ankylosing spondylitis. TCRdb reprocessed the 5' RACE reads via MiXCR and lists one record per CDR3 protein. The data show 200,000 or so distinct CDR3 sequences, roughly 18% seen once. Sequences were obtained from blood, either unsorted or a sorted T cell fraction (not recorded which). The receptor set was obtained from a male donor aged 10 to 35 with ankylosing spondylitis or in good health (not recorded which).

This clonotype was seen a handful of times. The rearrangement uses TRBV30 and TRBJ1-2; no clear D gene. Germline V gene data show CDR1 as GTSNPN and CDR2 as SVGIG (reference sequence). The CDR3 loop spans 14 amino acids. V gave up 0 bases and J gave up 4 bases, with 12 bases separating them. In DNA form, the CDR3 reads TGTGCCTGGAGTGTCCCGGGTTCCTTCTATGGCTACACCTTC. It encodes CAWSVPGSFYGYTF. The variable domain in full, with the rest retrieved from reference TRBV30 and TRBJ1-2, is SQTIHQWPATLVQPVGSPLSLECTVEGTSNPNLYWYRQAAGRGLQLLFYSVGIGQISSEVPQNLSASRPQDRQFILSSKKLLLSDSGFYLCAWSVPGSFYGYTFGSGTRLTVV.

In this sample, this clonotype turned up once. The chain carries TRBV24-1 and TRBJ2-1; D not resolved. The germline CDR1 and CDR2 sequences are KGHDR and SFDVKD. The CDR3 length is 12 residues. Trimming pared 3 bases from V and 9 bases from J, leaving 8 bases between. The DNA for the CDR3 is TGTGCCACCAGTGATACCTTAAGTGAGCAGTTCTTC. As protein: CATSDTLSEQFF.

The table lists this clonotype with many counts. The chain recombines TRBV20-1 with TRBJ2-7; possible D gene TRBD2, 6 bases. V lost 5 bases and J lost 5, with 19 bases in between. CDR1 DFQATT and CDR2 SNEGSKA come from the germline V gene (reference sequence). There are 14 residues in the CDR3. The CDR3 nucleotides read TGCAGTGCTGCCTTAGGAGGGGCGTTGGACGAGCAGTACTTC. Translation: CSAALGGALDEQYF.

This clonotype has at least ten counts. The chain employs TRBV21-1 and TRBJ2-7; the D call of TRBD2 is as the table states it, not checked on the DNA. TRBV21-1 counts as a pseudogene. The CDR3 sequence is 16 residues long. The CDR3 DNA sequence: TGTGCCAGCAGCCTCAAATTTCTAGCGGAGCTATACGAGCAGTACGTC. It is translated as CASSLKFLAELYEQYV.

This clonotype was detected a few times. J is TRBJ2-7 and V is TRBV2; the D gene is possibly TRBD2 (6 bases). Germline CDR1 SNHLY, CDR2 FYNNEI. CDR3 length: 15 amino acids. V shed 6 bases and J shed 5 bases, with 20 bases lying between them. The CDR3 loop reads CASRVGTAMYHEQYF. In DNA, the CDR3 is TGTGCCAGCAGGGTTGGGACTGCCATGTACCACGAGCAGTACTTC.

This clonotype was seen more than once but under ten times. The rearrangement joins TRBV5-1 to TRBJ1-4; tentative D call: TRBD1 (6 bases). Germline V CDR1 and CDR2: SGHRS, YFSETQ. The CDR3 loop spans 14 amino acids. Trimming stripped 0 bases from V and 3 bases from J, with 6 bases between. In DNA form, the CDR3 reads TGCGCCAGCAGCTTGGGGACAGCTAATGAAAAACTGTTTTTT. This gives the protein CASSLGTANEKLFF.

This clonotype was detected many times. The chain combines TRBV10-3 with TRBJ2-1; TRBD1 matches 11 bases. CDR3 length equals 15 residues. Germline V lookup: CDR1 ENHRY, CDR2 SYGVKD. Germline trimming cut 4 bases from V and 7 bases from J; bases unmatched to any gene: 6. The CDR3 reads CAISGGTGGRNEQFF. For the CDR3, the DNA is TGTGCCATCAGTGGAGGGACAGGGGGTCGGAATGAGCAGTTCTTC.

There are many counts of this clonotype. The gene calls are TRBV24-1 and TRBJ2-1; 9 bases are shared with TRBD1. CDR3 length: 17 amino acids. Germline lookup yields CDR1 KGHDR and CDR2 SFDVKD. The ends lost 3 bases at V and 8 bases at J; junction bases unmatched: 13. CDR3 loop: CATSDRGQGTPPDEQFF. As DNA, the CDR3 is TGTGCCACCAGTGATCGGGGACAGGGTACCCCTCCGGATGAGCAGTTCTTC.

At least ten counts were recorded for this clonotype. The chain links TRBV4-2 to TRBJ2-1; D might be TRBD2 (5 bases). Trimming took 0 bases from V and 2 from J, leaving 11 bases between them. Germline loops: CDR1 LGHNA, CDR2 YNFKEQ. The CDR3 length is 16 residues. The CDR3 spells CASSQDSEEAYNEQFF. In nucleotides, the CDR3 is TGTGCCAGCAGCCAAGATTCGGAGGAAGCCTACAATGAGCAGTTCTTC.

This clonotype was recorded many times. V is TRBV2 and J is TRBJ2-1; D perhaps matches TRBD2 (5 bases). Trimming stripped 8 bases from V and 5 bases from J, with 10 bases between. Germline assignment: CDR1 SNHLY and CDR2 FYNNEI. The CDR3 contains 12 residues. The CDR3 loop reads CASHQRDNEQFF. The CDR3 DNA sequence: TGTGCCAGCCACCAGAGGGACAATGAGCAGTTCTTC.

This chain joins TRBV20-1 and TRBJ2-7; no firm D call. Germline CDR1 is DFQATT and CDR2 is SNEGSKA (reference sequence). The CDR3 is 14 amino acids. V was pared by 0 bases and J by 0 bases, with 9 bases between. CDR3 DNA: TGCAGTGCTAGAGATCGGCGGCCCTCCTACGAGCAGTACTTC. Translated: CSARDRRPSYEQYF.

CDR3 amino acids: CSVKHRGATNEKLFF. The CDR3 coding sequence is TGCAGCGTCAAGCATCGGGGCGCAACTAATGAAAAACTGTTTTTT. This chain links TRBV29-1 with TRBJ1-4; possibly TRBD1 for D (5 bases). Looked up from germline, CDR1 is SQVTM and CDR2 is ANQGSEA. Trimming stripped 6 bases from V and 0 bases from J, with 14 bases between. This CDR3 is built from 15 residues.

CDR3 bases: TGTGCCAGCAGCGCCAGACTAGCGGGATTTACAGATACGCAGTATTTT. It translates to CASSARLAGFTDTQYF. The genes are TRBV11-3 and TRBJ2-3; TRBD2 agrees at 11 bases. The CDR3 is 16 residues long. From germline, CDR1 is SGHNT and CDR2 YENEEA. The ends lost 5 bases at V and 3 bases at J; junction bases unmatched: 7.

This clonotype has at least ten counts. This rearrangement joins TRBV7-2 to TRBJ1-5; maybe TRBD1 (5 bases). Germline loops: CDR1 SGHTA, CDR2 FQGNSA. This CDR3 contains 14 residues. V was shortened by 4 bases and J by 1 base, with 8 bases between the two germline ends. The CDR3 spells CASSYGTSNQPQHF. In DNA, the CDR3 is TGTGCCAGCAGCTACGGGACGAGCAATCAGCCCCAGCATTTT.

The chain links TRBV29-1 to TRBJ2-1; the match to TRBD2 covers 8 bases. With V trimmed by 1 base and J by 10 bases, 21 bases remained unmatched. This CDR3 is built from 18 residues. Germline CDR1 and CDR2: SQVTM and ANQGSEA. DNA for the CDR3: TGCAGCGTTGAAGGCCAACAAAAGCGGGAGCCCATCACAAGGGAGCAGTTCTTC. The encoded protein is CSVEGQQKREPITREQFF.

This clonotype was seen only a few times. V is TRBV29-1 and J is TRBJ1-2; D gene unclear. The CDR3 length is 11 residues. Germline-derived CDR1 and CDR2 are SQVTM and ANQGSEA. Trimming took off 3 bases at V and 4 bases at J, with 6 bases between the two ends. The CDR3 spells CSVDAGYGYTF. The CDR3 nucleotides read TGCAGCGTTGACGCGGGCTATGGCTACACCTTC.

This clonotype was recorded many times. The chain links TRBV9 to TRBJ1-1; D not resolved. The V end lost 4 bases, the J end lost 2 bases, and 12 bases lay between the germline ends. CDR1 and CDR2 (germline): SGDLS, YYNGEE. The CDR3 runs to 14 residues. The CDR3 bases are TGTGCCAGCAGCCTCGGACGGACCAACACTGAAGCTTTCTTT. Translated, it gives CASSLGRTNTEAFF. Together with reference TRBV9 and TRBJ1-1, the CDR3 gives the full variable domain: DSGVTQTPKHLITATGQRVTLRCSPRSGDLSVYWYQQSLDQGLQFLIQYYNGEERAKGNILERFSAQQFPDLHSELNLSSLELGDSALYFCASSLGRTNTEAFFGQGTRLTVV.

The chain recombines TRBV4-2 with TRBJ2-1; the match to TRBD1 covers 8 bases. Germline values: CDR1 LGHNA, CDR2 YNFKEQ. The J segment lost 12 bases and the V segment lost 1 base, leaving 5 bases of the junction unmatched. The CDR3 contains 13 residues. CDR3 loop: CASSQATGTGQFF. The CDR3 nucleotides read TGTGCCAGCAGCCAAGCGACCGGGACAGGGCAGTTCTTC.

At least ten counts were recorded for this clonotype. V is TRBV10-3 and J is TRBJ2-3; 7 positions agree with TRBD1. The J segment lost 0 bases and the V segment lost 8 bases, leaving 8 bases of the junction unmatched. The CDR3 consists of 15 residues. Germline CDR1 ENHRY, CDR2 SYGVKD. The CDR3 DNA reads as TGTGCCATCGGAAGACAGGGTTCTAGCACAGATACGCAGTATTTT. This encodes CAIGRQGSSTDTQYF.

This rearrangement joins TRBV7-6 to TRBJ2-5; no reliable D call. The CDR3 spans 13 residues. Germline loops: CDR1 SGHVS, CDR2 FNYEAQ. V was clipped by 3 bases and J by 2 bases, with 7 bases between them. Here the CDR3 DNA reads TGTGCCAGCAGCTTTGGGGTACAAGAGACCCAGTACTTC. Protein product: CASSFGVQETQYF.

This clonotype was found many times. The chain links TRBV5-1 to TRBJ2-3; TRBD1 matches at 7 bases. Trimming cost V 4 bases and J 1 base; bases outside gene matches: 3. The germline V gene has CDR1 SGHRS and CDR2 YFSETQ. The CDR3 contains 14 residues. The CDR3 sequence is CASSRGQGTDTQYF. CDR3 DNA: TGCGCCAGCAGCCGTGGACAGGGCACAGATACGCAGTATTTT. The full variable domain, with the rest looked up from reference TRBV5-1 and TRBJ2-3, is KAGVTQTPRYLIKTRGQQVTLSCSPISGHRSVSWYQQTPGQGLQFLFEYFSETQRNKGNFPGRFSGRQFSNSRSEMNVSTLELGDSALYLCASSRGQGTDTQYFGPGTRLTVL.

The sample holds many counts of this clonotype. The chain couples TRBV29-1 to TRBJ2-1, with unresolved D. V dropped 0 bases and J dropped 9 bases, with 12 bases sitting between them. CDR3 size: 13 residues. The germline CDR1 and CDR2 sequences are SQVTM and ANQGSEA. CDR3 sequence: CSVEDLQLSEQFF. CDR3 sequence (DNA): TGCAGCGTTGAAGATCTTCAGCTCTCTGAGCAGTTCTTC.

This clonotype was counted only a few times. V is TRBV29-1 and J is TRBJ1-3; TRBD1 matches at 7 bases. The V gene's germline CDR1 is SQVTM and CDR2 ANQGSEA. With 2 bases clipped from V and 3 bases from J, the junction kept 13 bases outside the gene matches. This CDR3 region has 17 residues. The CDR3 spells CSVESGRGGADGNTIYF. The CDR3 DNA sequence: TGCAGCGTTGAATCGGGGAGAGGGGGCGCGGATGGAAACACCATATATTTT.

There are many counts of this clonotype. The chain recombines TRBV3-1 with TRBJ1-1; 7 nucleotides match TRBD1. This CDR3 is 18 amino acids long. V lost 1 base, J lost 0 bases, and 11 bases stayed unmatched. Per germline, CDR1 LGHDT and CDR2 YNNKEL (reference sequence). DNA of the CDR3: TGTGCCAGCAGCCAAGTTGGAGTCAGGGGGATTATGAACACTGAAGCTTTCTTT. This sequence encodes CASSQVGVRGIMNTEAFF.

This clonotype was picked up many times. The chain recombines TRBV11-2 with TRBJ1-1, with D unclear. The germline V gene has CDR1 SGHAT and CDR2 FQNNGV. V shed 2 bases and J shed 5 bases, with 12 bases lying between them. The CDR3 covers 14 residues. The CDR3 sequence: CASSLSTLETEAFF. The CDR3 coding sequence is TGTGCCAGCAGCTTATCAACCCTGGAGACTGAAGCTTTCTTT. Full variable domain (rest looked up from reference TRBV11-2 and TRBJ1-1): EAGVAQSPRYKIIEKRQSVAFWCNPISGHATLYWYQQILGQGPKLLIQFQNNGVVDDSQLPKDRFSAERLKGVDSTLKIQPAKLEDSAVYLCASSLSTLETEAFFGQGTRLTVV.

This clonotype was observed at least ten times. CDR3 nucleotide sequence: TGTGCCTGGAGGCCGGGACTAAAACGGAATGAGCAGTTCTTC. It encodes CAWRPGLKRNEQFF. This chain joins TRBV30 and TRBJ2-1, with 7 bases identical to TRBD2. Germline values: CDR1 GTSNPN, CDR2 SVGIG (reference sequence). V lost 3 bases, J lost 7 bases, and 9 bases stayed unmatched. This CDR3 contains 14 residues.

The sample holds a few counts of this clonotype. CDR3 amino acids: CASSRGSGAEAFF. The CDR3 DNA reads TGTGCCAGCAGCAGAGGGTCGGGGGCTGAAGCTTTCTTT. The chain joins TRBV6-6 to TRBJ1-1; D may be TRBD1 (5 bases). The CDR3 runs 13 residues. Germline V gene lookup returns CDR1 MNHNY and CDR2 SVGAGI (reference sequence). V was cut by 6 bases and J by 6 bases, with 14 bases left in between.

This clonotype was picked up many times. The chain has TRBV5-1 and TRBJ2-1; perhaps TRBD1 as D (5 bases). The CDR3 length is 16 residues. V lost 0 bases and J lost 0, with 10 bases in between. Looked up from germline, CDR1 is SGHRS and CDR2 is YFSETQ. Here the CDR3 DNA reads TGCGCCAGCAGCTTGGGGGGCGCTTCCTCCTACAATGAGCAGTTCTTC. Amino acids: CASSLGGASSYNEQFF.

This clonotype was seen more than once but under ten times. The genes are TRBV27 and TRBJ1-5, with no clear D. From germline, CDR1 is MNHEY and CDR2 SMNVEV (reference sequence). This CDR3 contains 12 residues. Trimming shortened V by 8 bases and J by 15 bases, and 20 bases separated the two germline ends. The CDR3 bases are TGTGCCAGCGGTCCCTACGTTCCACCACGGCATTTT. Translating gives CASGPYVPPRHF.